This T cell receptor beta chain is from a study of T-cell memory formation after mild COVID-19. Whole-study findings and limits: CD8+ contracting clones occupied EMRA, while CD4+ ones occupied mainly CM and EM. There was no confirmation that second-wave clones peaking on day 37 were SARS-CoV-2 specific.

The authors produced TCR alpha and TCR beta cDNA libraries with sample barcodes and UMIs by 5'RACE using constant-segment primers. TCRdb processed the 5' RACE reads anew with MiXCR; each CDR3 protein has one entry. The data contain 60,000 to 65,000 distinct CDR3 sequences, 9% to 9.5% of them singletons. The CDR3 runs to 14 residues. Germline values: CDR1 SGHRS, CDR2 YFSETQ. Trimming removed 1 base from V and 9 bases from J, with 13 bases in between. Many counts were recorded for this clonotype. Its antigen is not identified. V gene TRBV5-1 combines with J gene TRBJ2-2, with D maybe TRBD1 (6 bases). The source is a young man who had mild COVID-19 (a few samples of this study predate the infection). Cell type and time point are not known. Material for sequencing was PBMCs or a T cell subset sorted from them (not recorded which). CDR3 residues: CASSLLSGARELFF. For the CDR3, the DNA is TGCGCCAGCAGCTTGCTTTCAGGGGCCCGGGAGCTGTTTTTT.